This passage covers 21 T cell receptor beta chains from one sample sequenced in a study of T cell clones after liver transplantation. The method was immunoSEQ multiplex PCR; TCRdb's version includes in-frame clones alone and lacks a portion of them. This sample has more than 45,000 clones, with 70% found just once. Sequencing was performed on CD4+ T cells from blood, taken at the approximately 15-month timepoint. The receptors originated from a human patient who received a liver transplant. The graft donor may have given rise to some T cells.

The chain couples TRBV11-3 to TRBJ2-2; no reliable D call. V lost 3 bases and J 3 bases, leaving 11 bases between the germline ends. The CDR3 consists of 15 residues. Per the germline V gene, CDR1 is SGHNT and CDR2 is YENEEA. The DNA of the CDR3 is TGTGCCAGCAGCTTTCGGGCAGATGACACCGGGGAGCTGTTTTTT. Its translation is CASSFRADDTGELFF.

The chain employs TRBV15 and TRBJ1-1; no reliable D call. The CDR3 contains 13 residues. Germline loops: CDR1 LNHNV, CDR2 YYDKDF (reference sequence). Trimming stripped 5 bases from V and 3 bases from J, with 10 bases between. The chain's CDR3 is CATSPQLDTEAFF. In nucleotides, the CDR3 is TGTGCCACCAGCCCGCAGTTAGACACTGAAGCTTTCTTT.

The gene calls are TRBV19 and TRBJ2-5; 9 bases map to TRBD2. The CDR3 spans 15 residues. V shed 4 bases and J 5 bases; nucleotides not matched to a gene: 8. The V gene's germline CDR1 is LNHDA and CDR2 SQIVND (reference sequence). Here the CDR3 DNA reads TGTGCCAGTAGTAAGGTGATAGCGGGGGAGGAGACCCAGTACTTC. Its protein is CASSKVIAGEETQYF.

This clone has a single count. CDR3 nucleotide sequence: TGTGCCAGCAGCTCCCTCAGCGGGAGGGTCACAGATACGCAGTATTTT. This translates into CASSSLSGRVTDTQYF. The rearrangement joins TRBV11-3 to TRBJ2-3; the match to TRBD2 covers 10 bases. Trimming cost V 4 bases and J 2 bases; bases outside gene matches: 6. Germline CDR1 SGHNT, CDR2 YENEEA. The CDR3 spans 16 residues.

V gene TRBV6-1 combines with J gene TRBJ2-7; perhaps TRBD1 as D (6 bases). CDR3 length: 14 residues. The germline CDR1 and CDR2 sequences are MNHNS and SASEGT. Trimming removed 6 bases at V and 2 bases at J, with 14 bases between. The CDR3 nucleotides read TGTGCCAGCAGACGAGCAGGGGTCCCCTACGAGCAGTACGTC. Protein: CASRRAGVPYEQYV.

This rearrangement joins TRBV29-1 to TRBJ2-1, with no clear D. The CDR3 consists of 12 residues. From germline, CDR1 is SQVTM and CDR2 ANQGSEA. V lost 3 bases and J 5 bases, leaving 8 bases between the germline ends. The CDR3 region is CSVDVWDNEQFF. The CDR3, as DNA: TGCAGCGTTGACGTATGGGACAATGAGCAGTTCTTC.

The V and J genes are TRBV5-1 and TRBJ2-7; no reliable D call. The germline gives CDR1 SGHRS, CDR2 YFSETQ. This CDR3 spans 14 amino acids. V lost 3 bases and J 2 bases, leaving 12 bases between the germline ends. The CDR3 nucleotides read TGCGCCAGCAGCTCGGAGAGGATTGCCTACGAGCAGTACTTC. Protein sequence: CASSSERIAYEQYF.

The chain recombines TRBV4-1 with TRBJ2-7; D remains unclear. This CDR3 comprises 15 residues. Trimming took off 0 bases at V and 0 bases at J, with 9 bases between the two ends. The germline CDR1 and CDR2 sequences are MGHRA and YSYEKL. In nucleotides, the CDR3 is TGCGCCAGCAGCCAAGATTATCCAGACTCCTACGAGCAGTACTTC. It encodes CASSQDYPDSYEQYF.

The chain links TRBV19 to TRBJ2-1; D is ambiguous. Germline V gene sequence: CDR1 LNHDA, CDR2 SQIVND (reference sequence). The V end lost 8 bases, the J end lost 2 bases, and 4 bases lay between the germline ends. The CDR3 loop spans 11 amino acids. The CDR3 nucleotides read TGTGCCAGTGGCACCTACAATGAGCAGTTCTTC. Protein: CASGTYNEQFF.

This clone was picked up a small number of times. The V gene is TRBV2, the J gene TRBJ2-3; 10 bases line up with TRBD2. The CDR3 has 17 residues. The germline V gene has CDR1 SNHLY and CDR2 FYNNEI. J gave up 6 bases and V 1 base, and 10 bases lay outside the gene matches. The CDR3 here is CASSEGVSGRSVDTQYF. Here the CDR3 DNA reads TGTGCCAGCAGTGAAGGCGTTAGCGGGAGGTCTGTGGATACGCAGTATTTT.

Concerning this clone itself: This CDR3 is also generated by other DNA sequences in the sample. This rearrangement joins TRBV19 to TRBJ1-2; D is uncertain. The germline V and J ends were trimmed by 5 bases and 2 bases, with 9 bases remaining between them. CDR1 is LNHDA, CDR2 SQIVND, per germline (reference sequence). The CDR3 extends over 13 amino acids. The CDR3 coding sequence is TGTGCCAGTAGTCCGGGAAGAAACTATGGCTACACCTTC. Its translation is CASSPGRNYGYTF. The whole variable domain, remainder taken from reference TRBV19 and TRBJ1-2, is DGGITQSPKYLFRKEGQNVTLSCEQNLNHDAMYWYRQDPGQGLRLIYYSQIVNDFQKGDIAEGYSVSREKKESFPLTVTSAQKNPTAFYLCASSPGRNYGYTFGSGTRLTVV.

This chain links TRBV29-1 with TRBJ2-2; D may be TRBD1 or TRBD2 (5 bases each). Germline V gives CDR1 SQVTM, CDR2 ANQGSEA. Between the trimmed V and J ends, which lost 6 bases and 0 bases, there was a span of 20 bases. The CDR3 runs 17 residues. The DNA of the CDR3 is TGCAGCGTACCGAGCATATCAGGGACGGCGAACACCGGGGAGCTGTTTTTT. It translates to CSVPSISGTANTGELFF.

The chain combines TRBV19 with TRBJ2-2; D possibly uses TRBD1 or TRBD2 (5 bases each). Trimming pared 4 bases from V and 1 base from J, leaving 10 bases between. Germline V gene data show CDR1 as LNHDA and CDR2 as SQIVND (reference sequence). There are 15 residues in the CDR3. CDR3 residues: CASSRRGRNTGELFF. The CDR3 DNA reads TGTGCCAGTAGTAGACGGGGCCGGAACACCGGGGAGCTGTTTTTT.

This chain connects TRBV6-4 to TRBJ2-7; D may be TRBD1 (5 bases). The CDR3 loop spans 15 amino acids. Per the germline V gene, CDR1 is MRHNA and CDR2 is SNTAGT. The ends were cut back, 8 bases at V and 4 bases at J, with 21 bases in the middle. CDR3 coding DNA: TGTGCCAGCGGGGCACACAGGACCGATCGATACGAGCAGTACTTC. The encoded protein is CASGAHRTDRYEQYF.

The rearrangement joins TRBV30 to TRBJ1-4; weak D call: TRBD1 (5 bases). In germline, CDR1 is GTSNPN, CDR2 SVGIG (reference sequence). The CDR3 sequence is 14 residues long. The ends were cut back, 0 bases at V and 3 bases at J, with 8 bases in the middle. The CDR3 nucleotides are TGTGCCTGGAGTGTATTGACAGCTAATGAAAAACTGTTTTTT. Protein sequence: CAWSVLTANEKLFF.

The rearrangement joins TRBV27 to TRBJ1-4, with 7 bases aligning to TRBD1. The CDR3 is 16 amino acids. Germline CDR1 reads MNHEY; CDR2 reads SMNVEV (reference sequence). Unmatched junction bases numbered 4, after V lost 3 bases and J lost 0 bases. The CDR3 protein is CASSFQGQSTNEKLFF. CDR3 nucleotides: TGTGCCAGCAGTTTCCAGGGACAGTCAACTAATGAAAAACTGTTTTTT.

J is TRBJ2-3 and V is TRBV28; D may be TRBD1 or TRBD2 (5 bases each). The CDR3 extends over 13 amino acids. V lost 10 bases, J lost 2 bases, and 13 bases lay in between. Germline V gene lookup returns CDR1 MDHEN and CDR2 SYDVKM. The chain's CDR3 is CATGTAHTDTQYF. The CDR3 nucleotides are TGTGCCACCGGGACGGCCCACACAGATACGCAGTATTTT.

This rearrangement joins TRBV7-2 to TRBJ2-2; D gene uncertain. Germline V CDR1 and CDR2: SGHTA, FQGNSA. The V and J ends lost 1 base and 10 bases respectively, with 19 bases between them. The CDR3 loop spans 16 amino acids. This chain's CDR3 is CASSLGFVGVSEELFF. DNA for the CDR3: TGTGCCAGCAGCTTAGGTTTTGTTGGGGTGTCGGAGGAGCTGTTTTTT.

On this clone: Additional DNA sequences in this sample encode the identical CDR3. The gene calls are TRBV6-6 and TRBJ1-5, with 8 bases matching TRBD1. The CDR3 spans 13 residues. The germline CDR1 and CDR2 sequences are MNHNY and SVGAGI (reference sequence). Trimming cost V 5 bases and J 7 bases; bases outside gene matches: 4. Written as DNA, the CDR3 is TGTGCCAGCAGTGGACAGGGTGGACAGCCCCAGCATTTT. Its translation is CASSGQGGQPQHF.

This clone was counted only a few times. This sequence joins TRBV28 and TRBJ1-2, with a tentative D call TRBD1 (5 bases). The CDR3 contains 15 residues. V lost 2 bases, J lost 1 base, and 11 bases lay in between. Germline assignment: CDR1 MDHEN and CDR2 SYDVKM. CDR3 coding DNA: TGTGCCAGCAGTTTAGCAGGGCTACATAACTATGGCTACACCTTC. It encodes CASSLAGLHNYGYTF.

The genes are TRBV19 and TRBJ1-3; 10 bases are a match to TRBD1. CDR1 LNHDA and CDR2 SQIVND come from the germline V gene (reference sequence). The ends lost 4 bases at V and 7 bases at J; junction bases unmatched: 13. The CDR3 covers 17 residues. Here the CDR3 reads CASSTRTGTGDLNTIYF. CDR3 nucleotide sequence: TGTGCCAGTAGTACAAGGACCGGGACAGGGGATTTGAACACCATATATTTT.